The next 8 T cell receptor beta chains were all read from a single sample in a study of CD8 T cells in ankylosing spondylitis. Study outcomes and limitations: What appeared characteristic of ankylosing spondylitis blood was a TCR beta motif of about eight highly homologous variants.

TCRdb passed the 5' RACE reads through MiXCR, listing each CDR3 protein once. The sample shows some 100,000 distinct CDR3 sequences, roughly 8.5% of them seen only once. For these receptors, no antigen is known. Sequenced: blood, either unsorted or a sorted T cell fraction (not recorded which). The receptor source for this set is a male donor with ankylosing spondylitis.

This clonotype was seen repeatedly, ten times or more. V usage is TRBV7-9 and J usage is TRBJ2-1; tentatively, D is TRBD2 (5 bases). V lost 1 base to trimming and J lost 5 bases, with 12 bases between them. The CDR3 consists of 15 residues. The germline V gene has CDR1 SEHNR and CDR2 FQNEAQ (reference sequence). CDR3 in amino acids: CASSLGSAPDNEQFF. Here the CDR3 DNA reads TGTGCCAGCAGCTTAGGTAGCGCCCCCGACAATGAGCAGTTCTTC.

CDR3 DNA sequence: TGTGCCAGCAGTTTAGGCCCCTCCGGGTACAATGAGCAGTTCTTC. This codes for CASSLGPSGYNEQFF. This chain connects TRBV12-3 or TRBV12-4 to TRBJ2-1; D ambiguous. This CDR3 contains 15 residues. The V gene lost 1 base and the J gene lost 4 bases, with 11 bases spanning the gap.

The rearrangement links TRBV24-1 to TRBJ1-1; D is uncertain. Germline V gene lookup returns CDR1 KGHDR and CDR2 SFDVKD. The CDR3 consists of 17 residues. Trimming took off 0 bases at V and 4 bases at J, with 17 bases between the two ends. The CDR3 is CATSDLTGSWHGTEAFF. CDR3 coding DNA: TGTGCCACCAGTGATTTGACGGGATCATGGCACGGCACTGAAGCTTTCTTT.

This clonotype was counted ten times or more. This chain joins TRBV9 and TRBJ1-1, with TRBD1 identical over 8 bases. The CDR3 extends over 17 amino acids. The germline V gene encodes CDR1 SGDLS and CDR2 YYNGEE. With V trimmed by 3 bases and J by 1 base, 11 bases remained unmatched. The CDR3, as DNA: TGTGCCAGCAGCGCGACAGGGGCCACTATCTCGAACACTGAAGCTTTCTTT. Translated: CASSATGATISNTEAFF.

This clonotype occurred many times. The CDR3 sequence: CASSRGGLAGNEQFF. The CDR3, as DNA: TGTGCCAGCAGTCGAGGGGGACTAGCGGGGAATGAGCAGTTCTTC. The chain uses TRBV7-9 and TRBJ2-1, with 13 bases aligning to TRBD2. The ends lost 6 bases at V and 7 bases at J; junction bases unmatched: 6. The germline gives CDR1 SEHNR, CDR2 FQNEAQ (reference sequence). The CDR3 has 15 residues.

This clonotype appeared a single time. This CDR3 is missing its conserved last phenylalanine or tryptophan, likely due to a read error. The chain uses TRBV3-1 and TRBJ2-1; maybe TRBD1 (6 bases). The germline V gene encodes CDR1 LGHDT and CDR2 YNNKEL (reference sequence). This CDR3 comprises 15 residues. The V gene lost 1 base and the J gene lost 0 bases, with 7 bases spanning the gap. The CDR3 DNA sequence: TGTGCCAGCAGCCAAGGGGACACCTCCTACAATGAGCAGTTCCTC. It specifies CASSQGDTSYNEQFL.

The DNA of the CDR3 is TGTGCCAGCAGCCCTGTGATCGAAAATTCACCCCTCCACTTT. This codes for CASSPVIENSPLHF. The chain recombines TRBV7-9 with TRBJ1-6; D is unresolved. CDR1 SEHNR and CDR2 FQNEAQ come from the germline V gene (reference sequence). The CDR3 is made up of 14 amino acids. V dropped 5 bases and J dropped 7 bases, with 12 bases sitting between them.

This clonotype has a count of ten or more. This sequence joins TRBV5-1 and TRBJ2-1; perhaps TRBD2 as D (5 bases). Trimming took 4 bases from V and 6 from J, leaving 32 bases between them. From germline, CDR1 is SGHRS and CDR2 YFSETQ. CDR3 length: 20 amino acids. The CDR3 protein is CASSTTRVGVTTHRTNEQFF. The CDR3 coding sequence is TGCGCCAGCAGCACGACGAGGGTCGGGGTCACCACTCACCGGACCAATGAGCAGTTCTTC. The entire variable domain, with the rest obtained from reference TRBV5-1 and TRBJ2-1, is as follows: KAGVTQTPRYLIKTRGQQVTLSCSPISGHRSVSWYQQTPGQGLQFLFEYFSETQRNKGNFPGRFSGRQFSNSRSEMNVSTLELGDSALYLCASSTTRVGVTTHRTNEQFFGPGTRLTVL.